A single sample gave rise to the 4 T cell receptor beta chains below, sequenced in a study of shared T cell receptors in the human thymus. The data were produced by immunoSEQ multiplex PCR, yet TCRdb's version contains in-frame clones alone and is incomplete. This table holds approximately 660,000 clones, 88% found once. The same data also contributed to another study, on human thymus T cells.

Material: thymocytes. All receptors come from a boy in the first two years of life with a congenital heart defect.

This chain connects TRBV25-1 to TRBJ1-1, with a weak D call TRBD1 (6 bases). This CDR3 has 13 amino acids. CDR1 and CDR2 from the germline V gene are MGHDK and SYGVNS. V was trimmed by 2 bases and J by 8 bases, leaving 12 bases between them. The CDR3: CASSEGRQGEAFF. The CDR3 DNA reads TGTGCCAGCAGTGAAGGCAGGCAGGGGGAAGCTTTCTTT.

The V and J genes are TRBV19 and TRBJ2-7; 10 bases match TRBD2. The length of the CDR3 is 17 residues. CDR1 LNHDA and CDR2 SQIVND come from the germline V gene (reference sequence). Losses at the gene ends were 5 bases for V and 0 bases for J; bases not matched to a gene: 10. CDR3 residues: CASSPGTASGSSYEQYF. The CDR3 nucleotides read TGTGCCAGTAGTCCCGGAACCGCTAGCGGGAGCTCCTACGAGCAGTACTTC.

The CDR3 spells CASSRTRLAGDTQYF. Here the CDR3 DNA reads TGTGCCAGCAGTCGTACCAGGCTAGCGGGAGATACGCAGTATTTT. The chain is built from TRBV7-9 and TRBJ2-3; 8 nucleotides line up with TRBD2. The CDR3 has 15 amino acids. Germline CDR1 reads SEHNR; CDR2 reads FQNEAQ (reference sequence). The J segment lost 5 bases and the V segment lost 6 bases, leaving 10 bases of the junction unmatched.

There are a few counts of this clone. The rearrangement links TRBV5-6 to TRBJ2-2, with 11 bases aligning to TRBD1. The V and J ends lost 4 bases and 4 bases, in that order; junction bases with no gene match: 3. Germline V gene sequence: CDR1 SGHDT, CDR2 YYEEEE. The CDR3 contains 15 residues. CDR3 amino acids: CASSAGTGGTGELFF. The CDR3 nucleotides read TGTGCCAGCAGCGCGGGGACAGGGGGCACCGGGGAGCTGTTTTTT.